Included here is one TCR beta chain sequence, with context. The antigen remains undetermined. Some clones are missing from TCRdb's copy, which holds only in-frame ones; the method was immunoSEQ multiplex PCR. Among over a million clones listed, approximately 80% were seen once. V lost 5 bases and J lost 3; bases outside the gene matches: 6. Germline V lookup: CDR1 MNHNY, CDR2 SVGAGI (reference sequence). CDR3 length: 14 residues. This sample was included in a study of shared clonotypes between healthy human individuals. The study's findings and limits: Among several donors, approximately 5% of naive CD4 clonotypes were found in common.

This clonotype was sampled from a man between 18 and 29 years old in good health. Some clones in this sample may be carry-over from other donors' samples. The sequencing input was memory CD4+ T cells from PBMCs. Subset of the sample: CD45RA-negative fraction. The V and J genes are TRBV6-6 and TRBJ1-1; 7 nucleotides agree with TRBD1. The CDR3 coding sequence is TGTGCCAGCAGTACTCGGGACAGACACACTGAAGCTTTCTTT. Its translation: CASSTRDRHTEAFF.